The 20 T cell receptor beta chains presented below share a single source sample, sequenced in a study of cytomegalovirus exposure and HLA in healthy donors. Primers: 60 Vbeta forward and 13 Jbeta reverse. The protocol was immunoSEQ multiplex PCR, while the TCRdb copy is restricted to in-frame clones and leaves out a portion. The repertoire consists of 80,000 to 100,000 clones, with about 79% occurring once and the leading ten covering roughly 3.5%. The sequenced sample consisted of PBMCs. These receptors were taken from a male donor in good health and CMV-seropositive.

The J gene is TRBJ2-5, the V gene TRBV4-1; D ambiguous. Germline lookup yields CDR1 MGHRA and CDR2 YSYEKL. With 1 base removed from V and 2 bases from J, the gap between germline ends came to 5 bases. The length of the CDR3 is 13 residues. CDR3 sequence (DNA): TGCGCCAGCAGCCAAGGACTTCAAGAGACCCAGTACTTC. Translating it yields CASSQGLQETQYF.

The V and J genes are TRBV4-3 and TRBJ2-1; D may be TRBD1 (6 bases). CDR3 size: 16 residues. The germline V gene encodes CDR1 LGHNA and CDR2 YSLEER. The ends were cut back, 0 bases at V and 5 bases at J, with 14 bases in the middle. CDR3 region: CASSQEYRTVNNEQFF. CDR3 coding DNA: TGCGCCAGCAGCCAAGAATACAGGACAGTGAACAATGAGCAGTTCTTC.

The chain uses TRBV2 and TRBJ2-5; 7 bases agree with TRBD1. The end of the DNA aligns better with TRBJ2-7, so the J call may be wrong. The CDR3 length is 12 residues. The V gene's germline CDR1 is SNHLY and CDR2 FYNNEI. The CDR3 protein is CASSPYRGEQYF. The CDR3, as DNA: TGTGCCAGCAGTCCTTACAGGGGCGAGCAGTACTTC.

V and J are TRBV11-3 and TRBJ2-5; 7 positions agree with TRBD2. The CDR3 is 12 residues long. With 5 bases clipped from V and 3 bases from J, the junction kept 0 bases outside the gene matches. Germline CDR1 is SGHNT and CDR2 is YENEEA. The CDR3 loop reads CASSGTKETQYF. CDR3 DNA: TGTGCCAGCAGCGGGACTAAAGAGACCCAGTACTTC.

CDR3 region: CASSERGRFYEQYF. CDR3 bases: TGTGCCAGCAGTGAAAGGGGGCGCTTCTACGAGCAGTACTTC. This chain links TRBV2 with TRBJ2-7, with TRBD1 matching 7 bases. V was clipped by 2 bases and J by 3 bases; unmatched bases: 4. This CDR3 has 14 amino acids. The germline CDR1 and CDR2 sequences are SNHLY and FYNNEI.

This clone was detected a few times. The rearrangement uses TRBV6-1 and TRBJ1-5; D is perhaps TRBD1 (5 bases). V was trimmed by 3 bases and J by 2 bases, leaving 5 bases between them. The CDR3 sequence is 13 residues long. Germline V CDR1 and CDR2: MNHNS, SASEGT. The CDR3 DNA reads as TGTGCCAGCAGTGACAGGGGCAATCAGCCCCAGCATTTT. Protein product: CASSDRGNQPQHF.

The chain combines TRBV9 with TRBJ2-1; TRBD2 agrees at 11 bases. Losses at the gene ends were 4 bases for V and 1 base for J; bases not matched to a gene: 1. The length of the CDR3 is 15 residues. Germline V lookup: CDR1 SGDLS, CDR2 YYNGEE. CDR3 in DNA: TGTGCCAGCAGCATAGCGGGGGGGTCCTACAATGAGCAGTTCTTC. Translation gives CASSIAGGSYNEQFF.

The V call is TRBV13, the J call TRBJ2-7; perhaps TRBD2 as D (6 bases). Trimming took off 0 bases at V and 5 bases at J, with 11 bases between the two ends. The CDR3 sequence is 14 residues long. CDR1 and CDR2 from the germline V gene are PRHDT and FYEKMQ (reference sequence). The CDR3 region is CASSLGTSSDEQYF. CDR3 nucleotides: TGTGCCAGCAGCTTAGGGACCTCTAGCGACGAGCAGTACTTC.

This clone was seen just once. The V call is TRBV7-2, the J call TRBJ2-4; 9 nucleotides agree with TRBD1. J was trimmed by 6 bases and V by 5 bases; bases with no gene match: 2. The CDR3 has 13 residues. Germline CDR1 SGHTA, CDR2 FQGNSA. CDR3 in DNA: TGTGCCAGCAGCCGACAGGGGGGAAACATTCAGTACTTC. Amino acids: CASSRQGGNIQYF.

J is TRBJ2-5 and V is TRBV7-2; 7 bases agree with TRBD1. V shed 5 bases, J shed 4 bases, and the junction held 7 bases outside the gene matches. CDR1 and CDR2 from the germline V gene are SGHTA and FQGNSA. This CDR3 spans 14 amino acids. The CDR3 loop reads CASSLQDRRETQYF. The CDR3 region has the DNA TGTGCCAGCAGCCTCCAGGACAGGAGAGAGACCCAGTACTTC.

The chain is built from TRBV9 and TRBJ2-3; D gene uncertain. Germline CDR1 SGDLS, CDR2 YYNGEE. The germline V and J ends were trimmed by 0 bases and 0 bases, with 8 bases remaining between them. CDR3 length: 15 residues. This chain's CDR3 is CASSVVGDSTDTQYF. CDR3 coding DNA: TGTGCCAGCAGCGTAGTCGGAGATAGCACAGATACGCAGTATTTT.

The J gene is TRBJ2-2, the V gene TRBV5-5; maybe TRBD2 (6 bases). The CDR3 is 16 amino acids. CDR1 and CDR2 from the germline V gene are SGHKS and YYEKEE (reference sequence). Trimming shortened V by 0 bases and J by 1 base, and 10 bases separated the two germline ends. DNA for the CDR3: TGTGCCAGCAGCTTGGAAGGCGGGAAGAACACCGGGGAGCTGTTTTTT. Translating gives CASSLEGGKNTGELFF. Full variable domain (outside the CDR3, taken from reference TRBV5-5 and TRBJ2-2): DAGVTQSPTHLIKTRGQQVTLRCSPISGHKSVSWYQQVLGQGPQFIFQYYEKEERGRGNFPDRFSARQFPNYSSELNVNALLLGDSALYLCASSLEGGKNTGELFFGEGSRLTVL.

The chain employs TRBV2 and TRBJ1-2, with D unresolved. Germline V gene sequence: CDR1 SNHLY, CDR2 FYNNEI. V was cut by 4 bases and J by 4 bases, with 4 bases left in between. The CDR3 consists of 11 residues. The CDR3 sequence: CASSVSYGYTF. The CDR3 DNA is TGTGCCAGCAGTGTGAGCTATGGCTACACCTTC.

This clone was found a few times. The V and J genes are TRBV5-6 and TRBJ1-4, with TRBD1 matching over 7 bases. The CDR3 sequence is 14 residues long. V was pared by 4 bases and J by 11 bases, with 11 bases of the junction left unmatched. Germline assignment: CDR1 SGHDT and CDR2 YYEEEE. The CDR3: CASSPASTGRKLFF. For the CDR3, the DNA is TGTGCCAGCAGCCCCGCCTCGACAGGGCGGAAACTGTTTTTT.

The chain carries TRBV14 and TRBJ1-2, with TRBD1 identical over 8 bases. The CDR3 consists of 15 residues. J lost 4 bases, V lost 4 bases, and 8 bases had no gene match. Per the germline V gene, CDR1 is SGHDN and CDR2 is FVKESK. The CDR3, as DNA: TGTGCCAGCAGCCCTTCAGGGGGCTGGAGCTATGGCTACACCTTC. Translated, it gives CASSPSGGWSYGYTF.

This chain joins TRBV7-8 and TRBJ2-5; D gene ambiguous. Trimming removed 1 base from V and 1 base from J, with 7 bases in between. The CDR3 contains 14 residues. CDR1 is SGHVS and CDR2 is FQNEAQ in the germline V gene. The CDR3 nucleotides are TGTGCCAGCAGCTTAGTTAGATCCCAAGAGACCCAGTACTTC. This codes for CASSLVRSQETQYF.

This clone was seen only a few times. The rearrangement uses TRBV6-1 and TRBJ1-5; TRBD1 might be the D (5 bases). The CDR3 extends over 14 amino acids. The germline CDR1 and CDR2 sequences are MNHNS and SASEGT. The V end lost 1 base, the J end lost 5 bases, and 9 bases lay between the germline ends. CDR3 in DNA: TGTGCCAGCAGTGAAGGGACAACCTATCAGCCCCAGCATTTT. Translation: CASSEGTTYQPQHF.

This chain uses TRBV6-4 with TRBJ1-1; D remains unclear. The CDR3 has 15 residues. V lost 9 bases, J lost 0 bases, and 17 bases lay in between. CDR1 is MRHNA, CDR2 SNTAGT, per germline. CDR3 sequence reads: CARKPPRSMNTEAFF. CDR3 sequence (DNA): TGTGCCAGAAAACCCCCTAGATCTATGAACACTGAAGCTTTCTTT.

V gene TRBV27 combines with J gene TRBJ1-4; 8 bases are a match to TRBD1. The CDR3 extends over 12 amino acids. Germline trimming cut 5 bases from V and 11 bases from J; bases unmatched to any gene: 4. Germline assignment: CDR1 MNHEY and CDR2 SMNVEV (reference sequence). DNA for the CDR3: TGTGCCAGCAGTCCGGACAGGGACAAACTGTTTTTT. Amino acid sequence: CASSPDRDKLFF.

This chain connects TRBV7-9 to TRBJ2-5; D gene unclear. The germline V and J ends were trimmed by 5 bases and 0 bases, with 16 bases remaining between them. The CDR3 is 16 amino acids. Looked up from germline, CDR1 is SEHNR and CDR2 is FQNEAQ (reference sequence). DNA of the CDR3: TGTGCCAGCAGCCAGGAACCCCTCGCTTACCAAGAGACCCAGTACTTC. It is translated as CASSQEPLAYQETQYF.